These 4 T cell receptor beta chains came from one sample sequenced in a study of immune cell composition in non-small cell lung cancer. Repertoires were generated with immunoSEQ multiplex PCR, while TCRdb's copy carries only in-frame clones and drops some. Of about 8,000 clones listed, roughly 78% were seen once; the top ten hold more than 10%. The material sequenced was lung tumor tissue. These receptors all stem from a human donor with non-small cell lung cancer.

The chain recombines TRBV6-5 with TRBJ2-7, with TRBD2 identical over 8 bases. Germline V gene sequence: CDR1 MNHEY, CDR2 SVGAGI. The CDR3 has 14 residues. V dropped 5 bases and J dropped 1; count of bases not matched to a gene: 4. CDR3 DNA: TGTGCCAGCAGTCCGTCGGGGGGGTCCTACGAGCAGTACTTC. It specifies CASSPSGGSYEQYF.

V usage is TRBV6-5 and J usage is TRBJ2-3; 7 positions agree with TRBD1. Unmatched junction bases numbered 7, after V lost 2 bases and J lost 5 bases. The CDR3 loop spans 15 amino acids. From germline, CDR1 is MNHEY and CDR2 SVGAGI. CDR3 DNA sequence: TGTGCCAGCAGTTACCAAACTGGGACAGTAGATACGCAGTATTTT. It specifies CASSYQTGTVDTQYF.

This clone was seen a handful of times. The CDR3 sequence is CASSPLMGSGQPQHF. CDR3 DNA sequence: TGTGCCAGCAGCCCCTTGATGGGTTCGGGTCAGCCCCAGCATTTT. The chain combines TRBV7-9 with TRBJ1-5; D call uncertain. Germline values: CDR1 SEHNR, CDR2 FQNEAQ (reference sequence). The CDR3 covers 15 residues. V was cut by 5 bases and J by 6 bases, with 17 bases left in between.

Worth noting for this clone: The sample holds other DNA sequences that translate to the same CDR3. V and J are TRBV2 and TRBJ2-2, with 7 bases aligning to TRBD2. In germline, CDR1 is SNHLY, CDR2 FYNNEI. J lost 7 bases, V lost 5 bases, and 10 bases had no gene match. This CDR3 is 15 amino acids long. The DNA of the CDR3 is TGTGCCAGCAGTAGAGGCGGGGGTGGGGACGGGGAGCTGTTTTTT. This encodes CASSRGGGGDGELFF.